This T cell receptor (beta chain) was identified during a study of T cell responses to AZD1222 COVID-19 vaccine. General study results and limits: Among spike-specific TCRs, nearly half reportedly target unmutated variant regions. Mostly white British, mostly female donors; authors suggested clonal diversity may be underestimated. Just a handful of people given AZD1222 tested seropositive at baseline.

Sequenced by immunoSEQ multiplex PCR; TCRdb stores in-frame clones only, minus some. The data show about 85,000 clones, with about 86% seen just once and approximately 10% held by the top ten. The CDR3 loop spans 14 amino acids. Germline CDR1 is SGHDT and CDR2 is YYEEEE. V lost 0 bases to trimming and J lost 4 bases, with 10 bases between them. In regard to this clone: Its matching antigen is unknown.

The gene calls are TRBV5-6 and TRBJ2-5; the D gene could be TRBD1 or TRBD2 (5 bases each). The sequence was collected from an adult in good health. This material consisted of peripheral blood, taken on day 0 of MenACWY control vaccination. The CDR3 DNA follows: TGTGCCAGCAGCTTGGCCGGGACGGGAGAGACCCAGTACTTC. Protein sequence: CASSLAGTGETQYF.